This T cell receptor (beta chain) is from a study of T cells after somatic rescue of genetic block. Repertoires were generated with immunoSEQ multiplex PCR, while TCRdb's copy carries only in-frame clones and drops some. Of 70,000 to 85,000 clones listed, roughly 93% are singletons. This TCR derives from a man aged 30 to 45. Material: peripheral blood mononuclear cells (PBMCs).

The CDR3 region has the DNA TGTGCCAGCAGTGAGTGGGACCGTGGGGATACGCAGTATTTT. Translating it yields CASSEWDRGDTQYF. The J gene is TRBJ2-3, the V gene TRBV5-8, with D perhaps assigned TRBD1 or TRBD2 (5 bases each). This CDR3 region has 14 residues. The germline gives CDR1 SGHTS, CDR2 YDEGEE. Trimming stripped 5 bases from V and 6 bases from J, with 16 bases between. Variable domain in full (rest from reference TRBV5-8 and TRBJ2-3): EAGVTQSPTHLIKTRGQQATLRCSPISGHTSVYWYQQALGLGLQFLLWYDEGEERNRGNFPPRFSGRQFPNYSSELNVNALELEDSALYLCASSEWDRGDTQYFGPGTRLTVL.